The 22 T cell receptor beta chains given below trace back to one sample, sequenced in a study of identical twins. TCRdb used MiXCR to reprocess the 5' RACE reads, holding one entry per CDR3 protein. The sample records about 570,000 distinct CDR3 sequences, around 9.6% being singletons. These data also formed part of another study, on yellow fever vaccine responses in identical twins.

Sequencing was carried out using PBMCs. These receptors came from a woman aged 18 to 35 in good health.

The rearrangement uses TRBV2 and TRBJ2-7; TRBD2 agrees at 10 bases. The CDR3 sequence is 15 residues long. Germline CDR1 reads SNHLY; CDR2 reads FYNNEI. The ends lost 6 bases at V and 3 bases at J; junction bases unmatched: 8. The CDR3 DNA is TGTGCCAGCAGAACGGGACTAGCGCGAATCTACGAGCAGTACTTC. Amino acid sequence: CASRTGLARIYEQYF. Based on the CDR3 plus reference TRBV2 and TRBJ2-7, the full variable domain is EPEVTQTPSHQVTQMGQEVILRCVPISNHLYFYWYRQILGQKVEFLVSFYNNEISEKSEIFDDQFSVERPDGSNFTLKIRSTKLEDSAMYFCASRTGLARIYEQYFGPGTRLTVT.

This clonotype was observed many times. V usage is TRBV7-2 and J usage is TRBJ2-7, with D possibly TRBD1 on 5 matching bases. Germline CDR1 SGHTA, CDR2 FQGNSA. Deletions cut 1 base from V and 0 bases from J, with 10 bases between. The CDR3 is 15 amino acids. In nucleotides, the CDR3 is TGTGCCAGCAGCTTAGGGGTCGACAGCTCCTACGAGCAGTACTTC. Translating gives CASSLGVDSSYEQYF. The full variable domain, in which reference TRBV7-2 and TRBJ2-7 provide the parts outside the CDR3, is GAGVSQSPSNKVTEKGKDVELRCDPISGHTALYWYRQSLGQGLEFLIYFQGNSAPDKSGLPSDRFSAERTGGSVSTLTIQRTQQEDSAVYLCASSLGVDSSYEQYFGPGTRLTVT.

V gene TRBV28 combines with J gene TRBJ1-5, with D possibly being TRBD1 (5 bases). V gave up 2 bases and J gave up 8 bases, with 13 bases separating them. This CDR3 is 14 amino acids long. CDR1 and CDR2 from the germline V gene are MDHEN and SYDVKM. The CDR3 reads CASSLSGGGEPQHF. The CDR3 nucleotides are TGTGCCAGCAGTTTAAGTGGGGGTGGGGAGCCCCAGCATTTT.

This clonotype appeared a few times. The chain links TRBV27 to TRBJ2-1; weak D call: TRBD2 (6 bases). CDR1 and CDR2 from the germline V gene are MNHEY and SMNVEV (reference sequence). V was cut by 2 bases and J by 7 bases, with 12 bases left in between. The length of the CDR3 is 14 residues. The CDR3 loop is CASSLRGSTNEQFF. CDR3 nucleotide sequence: TGTGCCAGCAGTTTACGGGGGTCTACGAATGAGCAGTTCTTC.

The sample holds many counts of this clonotype. The chain carries TRBV12-3 or TRBV12-4 and TRBJ2-1; 12 nucleotides agree with TRBD2. The CDR3 consists of 16 residues. After removal of 3 bases from V and 9 bases from J, the junction contained 9 bases not matched to a gene. The CDR3 loop reads CASSFSTSGSPGEQFF. In DNA form, the CDR3 reads TGTGCCAGCAGTTTCTCGACTAGCGGGAGTCCGGGTGAGCAGTTCTTC.

This clonotype was counted at least ten times. The rearrangement uses TRBV4-3 and TRBJ1-1, with D hard to call. Germline CDR1 LGHNA, CDR2 YSLEER. Trimming shortened V by 2 bases and J by 1 base, and 8 bases separated the two germline ends. The CDR3 has 14 amino acids. Written as DNA, the CDR3 is TGCGCCAGCAGCCAACGGGGAAGGAACACTGAAGCTTTCTTT. Translation: CASSQRGRNTEAFF.

J is TRBJ2-1 and V is TRBV7-2, with D possibly TRBD2 on 6 matching bases. Germline CDR1 is SGHTA and CDR2 is FQGNSA. CDR3 length: 15 residues. The V gene lost 5 bases and the J gene lost 4 bases, with 15 bases spanning the gap. This CDR3 reads CASSPPPRGYNEQFF. For the CDR3, the DNA is TGTGCCAGCAGCCCCCCCCCACGGGGGTACAATGAGCAGTTCTTC.

This clonotype was picked up a small number of times. This chain links TRBV2 with TRBJ1-1; D might be TRBD1 (6 bases). There are 14 residues in the CDR3. In germline, CDR1 is SNHLY, CDR2 FYNNEI. The V gene lost 7 bases and the J gene lost 1 base, with 13 bases spanning the gap. CDR3: CASIPKGGNTEAFF. The CDR3 DNA follows: TGTGCCAGCATCCCTAAGGGGGGGAACACTGAAGCTTTCTTT.

The chain uses TRBV6-2 or TRBV6-3 and TRBJ2-5, with no clear D. CDR3 length equals 12 residues. CDR1 and CDR2 (germline): MNHEY, SVGEGT. The V gene lost 6 bases and the J gene lost 7 bases, with 12 bases spanning the gap. CDR3 region: CASSNPLGTQYF. The CDR3 DNA reads as TGTGCCAGCAGCAATCCCCTCGGGACCCAGTACTTC.

This clonotype has a handful of counts. This chain links TRBV29-1 with TRBJ2-3; no firm D call. V dropped 1 base and J dropped 5 bases, with 19 bases sitting between them. Germline CDR1 reads SQVTM; CDR2 reads ANQGSEA. The CDR3 is made up of 16 amino acids. Here the CDR3 DNA reads TGCAGCGTTGAAGGTGGTAGGCTACCAAAGGGAGATACGCAGTATTTT. Protein product: CSVEGGRLPKGDTQYF.

The chain joins TRBV12-3 or TRBV12-4 to TRBJ1-2; D unresolved. The CDR3 extends over 10 amino acids. V was clipped by 5 bases and J by 8 bases, with 6 bases between them. CDR3 residues: CASSNGGYTF. The CDR3 DNA sequence: TGTGCCAGCAGTAACGGAGGCTACACCTTC.

J is TRBJ2-1 and V is TRBV12-3 or TRBV12-4, with TRBD2 matching 8 bases. The CDR3 runs 18 residues. Trimming removed 3 bases from V and 2 bases from J; junction bases left unmatched: 12. The CDR3 is CASSFLTKREKAYNEQFF. The CDR3 DNA sequence: TGTGCCAGCAGTTTTCTCACGAAGCGGGAGAAAGCCTACAATGAGCAGTTCTTC.

The V call is TRBV14, the J call TRBJ2-1; 9 positions match TRBD2. The CDR3 totals 12 residues. V was clipped by 7 bases and J by 9 bases; unmatched bases: 4. Germline assignment: CDR1 SGHDN and CDR2 FVKESK. The CDR3 DNA sequence: TGTGCCAGCACCCGGACTAGCGCTGAGCAGTTCTTC. Protein: CASTRTSAEQFF.

The chain employs TRBV27 and TRBJ1-2; TRBD1 aligns across 8 bases. V dropped 6 bases and J dropped 4; count of bases not matched to a gene: 4. Germline loops: CDR1 MNHEY, CDR2 SMNVEV (reference sequence). This CDR3 contains 13 residues. This CDR3 is CASSYRGAYGYTF. CDR3 coding DNA: TGTGCCAGCAGCTACAGGGGGGCCTATGGCTACACCTTC.

The V gene is TRBV27, the J gene TRBJ2-1, with no clear D. Trimming cost V 8 bases and J 0 bases, with 11 bases left between them. Germline assignment: CDR1 MNHEY and CDR2 SMNVEV (reference sequence). The CDR3 sequence is 14 residues long. As DNA, the CDR3 is TGTGCCAGCCTGGCCTTAAGCTCCTACAATGAGCAGTTCTTC. Its translation is CASLALSSYNEQFF.

The J gene is TRBJ2-3, the V gene TRBV19; possibly TRBD2 for D (5 bases). This CDR3 contains 15 residues. The V end lost 4 bases, the J end lost 0 bases, and 11 bases lay between the germline ends. Germline V lookup: CDR1 LNHDA, CDR2 SQIVND (reference sequence). CDR3 sequence: CASSKDYTSTDTQYF. The DNA for the CDR3 is TGTGCCAGTAGTAAAGACTACACTAGCACAGATACGCAGTATTTT. The entire variable domain, with the rest obtained from reference TRBV19 and TRBJ2-3, is as follows: DGGITQSPKYLFRKEGQNVTLSCEQNLNHDAMYWYRQDPGQGLRLIYYSQIVNDFQKGDIAEGYSVSREKKESFPLTVTSAQKNPTAFYLCASSKDYTSTDTQYFGPGTRLTVL.

The chain links TRBV27 to TRBJ2-5, with D possibly TRBD2 on 6 matching bases. Trimming stripped 7 bases from V and 4 bases from J, with 19 bases between. Germline assignment: CDR1 MNHEY and CDR2 SMNVEV (reference sequence). The CDR3 length is 15 residues. In DNA, the CDR3 is TGTGCCAGCAACCGAGACGGGGGTAGTTTAGAGACCCAGTACTTC. Translating gives CASNRDGGSLETQYF.

This chain links TRBV20-1 with TRBJ2-1; TRBD2 agrees at 9 bases. This CDR3 is built from 16 residues. The V gene end was trimmed by 6 bases and the J gene end by 6 bases; junction bases not matched to a gene: 15. Germline V gene lookup returns CDR1 DFQATT and CDR2 SNEGSKA (reference sequence). This CDR3 is CSAPQVRGGRGNEQFF. In DNA form, the CDR3 reads TGCAGTGCCCCTCAAGTCCGAGGCGGGAGGGGCAATGAGCAGTTCTTC.

This clonotype occurred a few times. The J gene is TRBJ2-1, the V gene TRBV11-2; unclear D gene. The CDR3 is 16 residues long. Germline V gene lookup returns CDR1 SGHAT and CDR2 FQNNGV. The V end was cut by 1 base, the J end by 3 bases, with 13 bases between. The CDR3 sequence: CASSLAFRRLYNEQFF. In DNA form, the CDR3 reads TGTGCCAGCAGCTTAGCATTCAGACGGCTCTACAATGAGCAGTTCTTC.

This clonotype showed up many times. The chain joins TRBV6-4 to TRBJ2-1; D uncertain. Trimming stripped 0 bases from V and 5 bases from J, with 5 bases between. Germline values: CDR1 MRHNA, CDR2 SNTAGT. The CDR3 sequence is 13 residues long. CDR3 region: CASSDSGHNEQFF. DNA of the CDR3: TGTGCCAGCAGTGACTCAGGGCACAATGAGCAGTTCTTC.

The rearrangement joins TRBV27 to TRBJ2-7; 10 positions agree with TRBD2. This CDR3 region has 14 residues. The V and J ends lost 5 bases and 6 bases, in that order; junction bases with no gene match: 7. Germline CDR1 MNHEY, CDR2 SMNVEV (reference sequence). CDR3 region: CASSRTSGLGEQYF. DNA for the CDR3: TGTGCCAGCAGTCGGACTAGCGGCTTAGGCGAGCAGTACTTC.

This CDR3 is CASSHGVAGASEQYF. CDR3 nucleotides: TGCGCCAGCAGCCACGGTGTTGCAGGGGCTTCCGAGCAGTACTTC. V and J are TRBV4-3 and TRBJ2-7; D possibly corresponds to TRBD1 (6 bases). V dropped 3 bases and J dropped 6 bases, with 18 bases sitting between them. The germline gives CDR1 LGHNA, CDR2 YSLEER. CDR3 length: 15 residues.